The clone carrying this T cell receptor beta chain was recorded a few times. The antigen is undetermined. Each CDR3 protein gets one entry after TCRdb re-called the 5' RACE reads with MiXCR. The repertoire holds 50,000 or so distinct CDR3 sequences, 9% to 15% seen once, with about 25% in the top ten. CDR3 size: 14 residues. CDR1 and CDR2 from the germline V gene are LNHDA and SQIVND (reference sequence). Trimming shortened V by 8 bases and J by 5 bases, and 16 bases separated the two germline ends. The sample belongs to a study of T-cell memory formation after mild COVID-19. Study conclusions and caveats: There was a balanced CD4/CD8 profile in clones contracting day 15 to 85, and later expanders leaned CD4+. Second-wave clones peaking on day 37 lacked confirmed SARS-CoV-2 specificity. Memory cells collected pre-infection included some clones that later responded, suggesting cross-reactive memory joined. Among contracting clones, CD4+ were mainly CM/EM and CD8+ enriched in EMRA.

The origin of this receptor is a man younger than 30 who had mild COVID-19 (a few samples of this study predate the infection). Cell type and time point are not known. The sample taken for sequencing was PBMCs or a T cell subset sorted from them (not recorded which). The chain recombines TRBV19 with TRBJ2-1, with D unresolved. The CDR3 sequence is CASRISQRNNEQFF. CDR3 in DNA: TGTGCCAGTCGGATATCCCAGAGAAACAATGAGCAGTTCTTC.